What follows are 23 T cell receptor beta chains derived from one specimen sequenced in a study of cytomegalovirus exposure and HLA in healthy donors. The study ran its PCR with 60 Vbeta and 13 Jbeta primers. Repertoires were generated with immunoSEQ multiplex PCR, while TCRdb's copy carries only in-frame clones and drops some. Seen here are 35,000 to 50,000 clones, 50% observed once, and the top ten hold about 12%. Specimen: PBMCs. These receptors all come from a human donor in good health.

This clone was observed a single time. The chain combines TRBV19 with TRBJ2-7; 9 nucleotides agree with TRBD2. V gave up 6 bases and J gave up 3 bases; unmatched junction bases: 9. The CDR3 is 15 amino acids. Germline values: CDR1 LNHDA, CDR2 SQIVND (reference sequence). In nucleotides, the CDR3 is TGTGCCAGTAGCGGGAGCGGGGGGCTGGGCTACGAGCAGTACTTC. It is translated as CASSGSGGLGYEQYF.

The rearrangement joins TRBV7-9 to TRBJ2-3; D possibly corresponds to TRBD2 (6 bases). The CDR3 is 15 residues long. Trimming took off 1 base at V and 3 bases at J, with 11 bases between the two ends. Germline V lookup: CDR1 SEHNR, CDR2 FQNEAQ (reference sequence). Here the CDR3 DNA reads TGTGCCAGCAGCTTAGAAGGAGGGGAAACAGATACGCAGTATTTT. Translation gives CASSLEGGETDTQYF.

The chain carries TRBV9 and TRBJ1-2; no reliable D call. The CDR3 consists of 13 residues. Germline assignment: CDR1 SGDLS and CDR2 YYNGEE. The V end was cut by 2 bases, the J end by 3 bases, with 8 bases between. The DNA for the CDR3 is TGTGCCAGCAGCGTCGGGGAATACTATGGCTACACCTTC. Translation: CASSVGEYYGYTF.

The J gene is TRBJ1-1, the V gene TRBV7-9; D not resolved. CDR1 is SEHNR, CDR2 FQNEAQ, per germline (reference sequence). Trimming pared 5 bases from V and 3 bases from J, leaving 22 bases between. The CDR3 is made up of 17 amino acids. CDR3: CASSLSTDPGVDTEAFF. The CDR3 DNA reads TGTGCCAGCAGCCTATCGACCGACCCGGGTGTGGACACTGAAGCTTTCTTT.

The chain uses TRBV18 and TRBJ2-7; 7 bases line up with TRBD2. The CDR3 totals 14 residues. Losses at the gene ends were 2 bases for V and 3 bases for J; bases not matched to a gene: 4. The V gene's germline CDR1 is KGHSH and CDR2 LQKENI. CDR3 protein: CASSPAAGFYEQYF. The CDR3 DNA reads TGTGCCAGCTCACCAGCAGCGGGGTTCTACGAGCAGTACTTC.

The rearrangement links TRBV25-1 to TRBJ2-7, with D uncertain. The length of the CDR3 is 15 residues. Per germline, CDR1 MGHDK and CDR2 SYGVNS. V lost 1 base, J lost 2 bases, and 12 bases lay in between. CDR3 region: CASSEFGGPTYEQYF. The CDR3 DNA reads as TGTGCCAGCAGTGAATTTGGTGGCCCCACCTACGAGCAGTACTTC.

The V call is TRBV14, the J call TRBJ2-2, with D possibly being TRBD2 (8 bases). The germline gives CDR1 SGHDN, CDR2 FVKESK. Trimming pared 3 bases from V and 1 base from J, leaving 21 bases between. The CDR3 sequence is 19 residues long. CDR3: CASSHGGGLGGLNTGELFF. DNA for the CDR3: TGTGCCAGCAGCCATGGCGGGGGACTAGGGGGCCTGAACACCGGGGAGCTGTTTTTT.

The genes are TRBV9 and TRBJ2-3, with unresolved D. Germline CDR1 and CDR2: SGDLS and YYNGEE. V was cut by 2 bases and J by 4 bases, with 8 bases left in between. The CDR3 contains 13 residues. CDR3 amino acids: CASSVQVSDTQYF. In DNA form, the CDR3 reads TGTGCCAGCAGCGTGCAGGTTTCAGATACGCAGTATTTT.

The V gene is TRBV4-2, the J gene TRBJ2-1; D not certain. CDR3 length: 14 amino acids. The germline gives CDR1 LGHNA, CDR2 YNFKEQ. V was shortened by 4 bases and J by 3 bases, with 10 bases between the two germline ends. CDR3 residues: CASSPETGYNEQFF. For the CDR3, the DNA is TGTGCCAGCAGCCCAGAGACTGGCTACAATGAGCAGTTCTTC.

This clone was seen a single time. Written as DNA, the CDR3 is TGTGCCAGCGCCAGAATCAACTATGGCTACACCTTC. This encodes CASARINYGYTF. The chain has TRBV6-1 and TRBJ1-2; D not resolved. Germline CDR1 is MNHNS and CDR2 is SASEGT. The CDR3 is made up of 12 amino acids. Trimming took off 8 bases at V and 2 bases at J, with 9 bases between the two ends.

The genes are TRBV18 and TRBJ1-2, with TRBD1 as a possible D gene (5 bases). V lost 2 bases to trimming and J lost 4 bases, with 14 bases between them. This CDR3 contains 15 residues. CDR1 is KGHSH, CDR2 LQKENI, per germline. The CDR3 loop reads CASSPKDTSFYGYTF. CDR3 sequence (DNA): TGTGCCAGCTCACCAAAGGACACCTCATTCTATGGCTACACCTTC.

This clone has more than one count but fewer than ten. The gene calls are TRBV6-5 and TRBJ2-4, with 8 positions matching TRBD2. The J segment lost 6 bases and the V segment lost 5 bases, leaving 6 bases of the junction unmatched. Per the germline V gene, CDR1 is MNHEY and CDR2 is SVGAGI. The CDR3 totals 14 residues. This CDR3 reads CASSAAGGPNIQYF. CDR3 nucleotide sequence: TGTGCCAGCAGTGCCGCGGGGGGACCAAACATTCAGTACTTC.

This clone is medium-sized by share. The V call is TRBV5-1, the J call TRBJ2-7; D call uncertain. Looked up from germline, CDR1 is SGHRS and CDR2 is YFSETQ. CDR3 length equals 12 residues. The V end lost 4 bases, the J end lost 1 base, and 6 bases lay between the germline ends. This chain's CDR3 is CASSAASYEQYF. DNA of the CDR3: TGCGCCAGCAGCGCGGCTTCCTACGAGCAGTACTTC.

Here the CDR3 reads CASSVQANTEAFF. The CDR3, as DNA: TGCGCCAGCAGTGTACAGGCGAACACTGAAGCTTTCTTT. V and J are TRBV4-3 and TRBJ1-1; possibly TRBD1 for D (5 bases). The V end was cut by 6 bases, the J end by 1 base, with 9 bases between. This CDR3 spans 13 amino acids. The germline V gene encodes CDR1 LGHNA and CDR2 YSLEER.

This chain joins TRBV19 and TRBJ1-3, with 7 bases matching TRBD1. This CDR3 spans 18 amino acids. V lost 6 bases to trimming and J lost 0 bases; unmatched junction nucleotides: 14. Germline assignment: CDR1 LNHDA and CDR2 SQIVND (reference sequence). CDR3 DNA: TGTGCCAGTAGCAATCATGGGACAGCGTCTGACTCTGGAAACACCATATATTTT. It specifies CASSNHGTASDSGNTIYF. The whole variable domain, filled in from reference TRBV19 and TRBJ1-3, reads DGGITQSPKYLFRKEGQNVTLSCEQNLNHDAMYWYRQDPGQGLRLIYYSQIVNDFQKGDIAEGYSVSREKKESFPLTVTSAQKNPTAFYLCASSNHGTASDSGNTIYFGEGSWLTVV.

The chain is built from TRBV5-1 and TRBJ1-5; 9 positions match TRBD1. The germline V gene encodes CDR1 SGHRS and CDR2 YFSETQ. With V trimmed by 4 bases and J by 6 bases, 5 bases remained unmatched. This CDR3 contains 14 residues. The DNA for the CDR3 is TGCGCCAGCAGCCCGGGACAGGGACGTCAGCCCCAGCATTTT. It specifies CASSPGQGRQPQHF.

For the CDR3, the DNA is TGTGCCAGCAGTTGGGGAGGTCGCTATGGCTACACCTTC. It encodes CASSWGGRYGYTF. V gene TRBV6-6 combines with J gene TRBJ1-2; D is uncertain. CDR1 is MNHNY, CDR2 SVGAGI, per germline (reference sequence). The CDR3 is 13 amino acids. Trimming took 4 bases from V and 4 from J, leaving 10 bases between them.

The genes are TRBV4-3 and TRBJ1-4; TRBD1 matches 7 bases. CDR1 LGHNA and CDR2 YSLEER come from the germline V gene. V was clipped by 1 base and J by 9 bases; unmatched bases: 5. The CDR3 runs 14 residues. The CDR3 loop reads CASSQARQGQKLFF. As DNA, the CDR3 is TGCGCCAGCAGCCAAGCCCGACAGGGTCAAAAACTGTTTTTT.

This sequence joins TRBV19 and TRBJ1-5; a weak D match, TRBD1 (5 bases). The CDR3 loop spans 17 amino acids. Germline V gene lookup returns CDR1 LNHDA and CDR2 SQIVND (reference sequence). V was clipped by 4 bases and J by 2 bases, with 18 bases between them. The CDR3 region has the DNA TGTGCCAGTAGTAGAGGAGGGGCAAAGGGCGGCAATCAGCCCCAGCATTTT. It specifies CASSRGGAKGGNQPQHF.

The chain carries TRBV28 and TRBJ1-2; 8 bases agree with TRBD1. V gave up 0 bases and J gave up 4 bases; unmatched junction bases: 7. Germline CDR1 is MDHEN and CDR2 is SYDVKM. There are 16 residues in the CDR3. CDR3 nucleotides: TGTGCCAGCAGTTTATGGGGGGACAGGAATATCTATGGCTACACCTTC. Protein sequence: CASSLWGDRNIYGYTF.

The chain links TRBV7-9 to TRBJ1-2, with D possibly TRBD1 on 5 matching bases. This CDR3 spans 16 amino acids. The germline V and J ends were trimmed by 5 bases and 4 bases, with 20 bases remaining between them. Germline V gives CDR1 SEHNR, CDR2 FQNEAQ (reference sequence). The CDR3 protein is CASSASPQGLLYGYTF. The CDR3 DNA reads TGTGCCAGCAGCGCATCTCCGCAGGGACTACTCTATGGCTACACCTTC.

In this sample, this clone turned up a few times. The chain carries TRBV18 and TRBJ2-7, with D possibly being TRBD1 (5 bases). The CDR3 has 14 amino acids. Trimming took off 2 bases at V and 6 bases at J, with 14 bases between the two ends. The germline V gene has CDR1 KGHSH and CDR2 LQKENI. CDR3 DNA: TGTGCCAGCTCACCAAGTCAGGGAATCCTCGAGCAGTACTTC. Its translation is CASSPSQGILEQYF.

Turning to this clone: Germline and junction disagree at one end, which may indicate a read error. The chain uses TRBV9 and TRBJ2-1; D may be TRBD1 (6 bases). The CDR3 spans 12 residues. Germline V gives CDR1 SGDLS, CDR2 YYNGEE. CDR3 DNA sequence: TGTGCCAGCAGCGTAGTAGGGGACATAATCCTCTTC. Protein: CASSVVGDIILF.